Listed below are T cell receptor beta chains from one sample, sequenced in a study of blood T cell repertoires in COVID-19. The repertoire was sequenced with immunoSEQ multiplex PCR; TCRdb's copy has only in-frame clones and lacks some. The sample includes about 320,000 clones, about nine tenths seen only once; the top ten take 10%. The specimen was PBMCs or T cells enriched from blood (not recorded which). The receptors were sampled from a woman aged 18-29 years who had recovered from COVID-19. CDR3s include the opening cysteine and the closing phenylalanine or tryptophan. The D gene is left open where the match is weak. Size is omitted from some rows. Given values are once, few, many or a class for expanded clones.

v_gene,abundance,d_gene,j_gene,CDR3nt,CDR3aa
TRBV11-2,once,TRBD2,TRBJ2-2,TGTGCCAGCAGCCGGACTAGCGGATACACCGGGGAGCTGTTTTTT,CASSRTSGYTGELFF
TRBV29-1,NA,TRBD1,TRBJ1-1,TGCAGCGGCTATCAGGGGGACACTGAAGCTTTCTTT,CSGYQGDTEAFF
TRBV28,NA,NA,TRBJ1-3,TGTGCCACCGCATTCGGGGGTTTTGGAAACACCATATATTTT,CATAFGGFGNTIYF
TRBV7-2,NA,TRBD2,TRBJ2-1,TGTGCCAGCAGCTTAGCGAAGGACGGGAGGGCCAACAATGAGCAGTTCTTC,CASSLAKDGRANNEQFF
TRBV19,once,NA,TRBJ1-3,TGTGCCAGTACCCGACAGAGCCCGGATCTCGGAAACACCATATATTTT,CASTRQSPDLGNTIYF
TRBV24-1,NA,NA,TRBJ2-5,TGTGCCACCCAGGACCAAGAGACCCAGTACTTC,CATQDQETQYF
TRBV19,NA,NA,TRBJ1-1,TGTGCCAGTAGTTCCCCCGGCGGAAGGTCTGAAGCTTTCTTT,CASSSPGGRSEAFF
TRBV13,NA,NA,TRBJ2-3,TGTGCCAGCAGCTTAGGGACGCCGCAGGGTGCGCAGTATTTT,CASSLGTPQGAQYF
TRBV19,NA,TRBD1,TRBJ1-2,TGTGCCAGTAGTACGGGACAGGGGGTCTATGGCTACACCTTC,CASSTGQGVYGYTF
TRBV11-3,NA,NA,TRBJ2-1,TGTGCCAGCAGCCTACAGGACGTTAATGAGCAGTTCTTC,CASSLQDVNEQFF
TRBV10-3,NA,NA,TRBJ1-1,TGTGCCATCAGTGTAGAGGGTCACACTGAAGCTTTCTTT,CAISVEGHTEAFF
TRBV5-4,NA,TRBD1,TRBJ1-5,TGTGCCAGCAGCTATGACAGGGATCAGCCCCAGCATTTT,CASSYDRDQPQHF
TRBV10-3,NA,TRBD1,TRBJ2-6,TGTGCCATCAGTGACTTGACAGGGGTGACCTCTGGGGCCAACGTCCTGACTTTC,CAISDLTGVTSGANVLTF
TRBV11-3,NA,NA,TRBJ2-3,TGTGCCAGCAGGGGTAGGGGATCCCCTAGCACAGATACGCAGTATTTT,CASRGRGSPSTDTQYF
TRBV19,NA,TRBD1,TRBJ1-5,TGTGCCAGTAGTGCGACGACAGGGGGAGGGCAGCCCCAGCATTTT,CASSATTGGGQPQHF
TRBV4-1,NA,TRBD2,TRBJ2-5,TGCGCCAGCAGCCAAGATAGTCCGGGACTAGGGAGGTTGGAGACCCAGTACTTC,CASSQDSPGLGRLETQYF
TRBV9,NA,TRBD2,TRBJ2-5,TGTGCCAGCAGCGTAGTGCCTAGCGGGGGGCTTGGAGAGACCCAGTACTTC,CASSVVPSGGLGETQYF
TRBV5-1,NA,TRBD2,TRBJ2-5,TGCGCCAGCAGCTCCTCCTTTGTTAGGCGGGAGTCACAGACCCAGTACTTC,CASSSSFVRRESQTQYF
TRBV5-8,NA,NA,TRBJ2-1,TGTGCCAGCAGCGCACAGATTAGTACCTACAATGAGCAGTTCTTC,CASSAQISTYNEQFF
TRBV2,NA,NA,TRBJ1-1,TGTGCCAGCAGCCCAATCAGGGGCTTGAACACTGAAGCTTTCTTT,CASSPIRGLNTEAFF
TRBV14,NA,NA,TRBJ2-6,TGTGCCAGCAGCCCGTATACTGGGGCCAACGTCCTGACTTTC,CASSPYTGANVLTF
TRBV4-1,NA,NA,TRBJ1-5,TGCGCCAGCAGCCACAGTGATAGCAATCAGCCCCAGCATTTT,CASSHSDSNQPQHF
TRBV6-6,NA,TRBD1,TRBJ1-1,TGTGCCAGCAGTTACACGGGACAGCGGTGGACTGAAGCTTTCTTT,CASSYTGQRWTEAFF
TRBV30,NA,NA,TRBJ2-3,TGTGCCTACGAAACGTCCGGCGGCCCAGATACGCAGTATTTT,CAYETSGGPDTQYF
TRBV7-6,NA,NA,TRBJ2-2,TGTGCCAGCGCCCCAGAGGCTAGGAGTACCGGGGAGCTGTTTTTT,CASAPEARSTGELFF
TRBV3-1/TRBV3-2,NA,NA,TRBJ1-1,TGTGCCAGCAGCCAAGAGGGGAGCACTGAAGCTTTCTTT,CASSQEGSTEAFF
TRBV18,NA,NA,TRBJ2-4,TGTGCCAGCTCACCACCGCTGGGCCTTGAAAACATTCAGTACTTC,CASSPPLGLENIQYF
TRBV30,NA,TRBD2,TRBJ2-3,TGTGCCTGGAGTGGCGGTAGCGGGGGTTTCACAGATACGCAGTATTTT,CAWSGGSGGFTDTQYF
TRBV7-3,NA,NA,TRBJ1-6,TGTGCCAGCAGCTTACAGAATTCACCCCTCCACTTT,CASSLQNSPLHF
TRBV2,NA,TRBD2,TRBJ2-5,TGTGCCAGCGTTGGATCGTCGGGAGGGGAGACCCAGTACTTC,CASVGSSGGETQYF
TRBV3-1/TRBV3-2,NA,TRBD1,TRBJ1-6,TGTGCCAGCAGCCAAGCGGCAGGGGGTCCCTCACCCCTCCACTTT,CASSQAAGGPSPLHF
TRBV15,NA,TRBD1,TRBJ1-3,TGTGCCACCAGCAGAGAGGGACAGGGGGCTCACTCTGGAAACACCATATATTTT,CATSREGQGAHSGNTIYF